This T cell receptor beta chain is drawn from a study of blood T cell repertoires in COVID-19. Study details: Sources were T cells, B-cell-depleted T cells, or PBMCs; the material itself was cDNA or gDNA.

This CDR3 region has 15 residues. V lost 0 bases, J lost 2 bases, and 12 bases lay in between. Germline V gene lookup returns CDR1 SGHRS and CDR2 YFSETQ. This clone appeared a few times. As processed by the authors: Scientists estimated how many nucleated cells there were by amplifying reference gene primers. This table comes from immunoSEQ multiplex PCR, and its TCRdb copy is limited to in-frame clones, with some not included. V, J and clone size are taken as reported in that table, and D and trimming were inferred from the DNA itself. The sample includes under 300,000 clones, 86% of them seen just once.

The specimen was peripheral blood. The chain couples TRBV5-1 to TRBJ2-7; D perhaps matches TRBD2 (7 bases). This TCR was sampled from a woman aged 25 to 45 with active or convalescent COVID-19. CDR3 sequence (DNA): TGCGCCAGCAGCTTGGTGGCGGGGGCGACCTACGAGCAGTACTTC. It is translated as CASSLVAGATYEQYF.